The 3 T cell receptor beta chains given below trace back to one sample, sequenced in a study of T cells in placental villitis. Using the immunoSEQ v4 bias-controlled multiplex PCR assay, run blinded to group allocation, TCR-beta CDR3 regions were amplified from genomic DNA. TCRdb limited this immuneACCESS table to in-frame rearrangements with V and J called. A share of clones is missing; checked studies link under half to unresolved V genes, and the rest is unexplained. In this sample the table shows 500 to 650 clones, 70% to 85% of which occur a single time. Approximately 16% of the sample is in the top ten clones. No antigens are known for them. Results the study describes overall, beyond this receptor: Clonality was higher in villitis of unknown etiology placentae than in controls (median about 0.059 versus 0.0061, p=0.0025), a result indicating clonal expansion.

The material sequenced was placental tissue containing maternal and fetal cells. The receptors shown here come from a human patient with villitis of unknown etiology; the placental T cells may come from both mother and fetus.

CDR3 protein: CASSVRAIQETQYF. The DNA of the CDR3 is TGTGCCAGCAGCGTCCGGGCCATCCAAGAGACCCAGTACTTC. This chain joins TRBV13 and TRBJ2-5; D remains ambiguous. In germline, CDR1 is PRHDT, CDR2 FYEKMQ (reference sequence). Trimming pared 5 bases from V and 1 base from J, leaving 11 bases between. CDR3 length: 14 amino acids.

CDR3 coding DNA: TGTGCCAGCAGTTTATGGGGTTCTTACGAGCAGTACTTC. It is translated as CASSLWGSYEQYF. The V gene is TRBV28, the J gene TRBJ2-7, with D uncertain. Trimming pared 0 bases from V and 4 bases from J, leaving 7 bases between. The CDR3 extends over 13 amino acids. Germline V gene lookup returns CDR1 MDHEN and CDR2 SYDVKM.

In its sample, this clone was seen a few times. CDR3 coding DNA: TGTGCCAGCAGCCGCGACAGGAACTATGGCTACACCTTC. Residues: CASSRDRNYGYTF. The rearrangement links TRBV5-6 to TRBJ1-2, with D tentatively TRBD1 (6 bases). The CDR3 runs to 13 residues. The germline V gene encodes CDR1 SGHDT and CDR2 YYEEEE. The V and J ends lost 4 bases and 2 bases respectively, with 9 bases between them.